These 10 T cell receptor beta chains were all obtained from the same sample, sequenced in a study of blood T cell repertoires in COVID-19. Sequencing was performed with immunoSEQ multiplex PCR; in TCRdb, only in-frame clones are kept and a portion is missing. The data contain tens of thousands of clones, approximately 83% of them singletons. Sequencing used peripheral blood. The receptors derive from a human donor in a cohort sampled during active COVID-19. The donor label of this sample is uncertain.

This chain connects TRBV7-8 to TRBJ1-4; possible D gene TRBD1, 6 bases. The V end was cut by 5 bases, the J end by 8 bases, with 21 bases between. The germline CDR1 and CDR2 sequences are SGHVS and FQNEAQ. The CDR3 covers 16 residues. CDR3: CASSPIAGGWGEKLFF. The CDR3, as DNA: TGTGCCAGCAGCCCCATTGCGGGGGGCTGGGGGGAAAAACTGTTTTTT.

This clone was counted a few times. The chain uses TRBV4-1 and TRBJ1-4, with 7 bases aligning to TRBD1. Looked up from germline, CDR1 is MGHRA and CDR2 is YSYEKL. The CDR3 spans 18 residues. With V trimmed by 1 base and J by 5 bases, 13 bases remained unmatched. CDR3: CASSQVLPDRAENEKLFF. CDR3 nucleotides: TGCGCCAGCAGCCAAGTTCTCCCCGACAGGGCGGAAAATGAAAAACTGTTTTTT.

This chain links TRBV24-1 with TRBJ2-7; 10 bases match TRBD1. Trimming at V came to 7 bases and at J to 1 base, leaving 6 bases not matched to a gene. This CDR3 has 15 residues. CDR1 and CDR2 from the germline V gene are KGHDR and SFDVKD. The CDR3 loop is CATREGTGDSYEQYF. The CDR3 bases are TGTGCCACCAGGGAAGGGACAGGGGATTCCTACGAGCAGTACTTC.

The chain combines TRBV5-1 with TRBJ2-1; 10 nucleotides line up with TRBD2. V dropped 1 base and J dropped 6; count of bases not matched to a gene: 4. This CDR3 has 15 amino acids. In germline, CDR1 is SGHRS, CDR2 YFSETQ. CDR3: CASSLSAGGFNEQFF. CDR3 sequence (DNA): TGCGCCAGCAGCTTGTCAGCGGGGGGGTTCAATGAGCAGTTCTTC.

This clone is medium-sized by share. The chain has TRBV7-2 and TRBJ1-2, with 7 bases matching TRBD1. J gave up 2 bases and V 5 bases, and 2 bases lay outside the gene matches. Germline assignment: CDR1 SGHTA and CDR2 FQGNSA. The CDR3 is 13 residues long. In DNA form, the CDR3 reads TGTGCCAGCAGCCAGGGACAGAACTATGGCTACACCTTC. Protein: CASSQGQNYGYTF.

The chain employs TRBV10-3 and TRBJ2-3; the match to TRBD1 covers 7 bases. This CDR3 has 15 amino acids. Trimming at V came to 7 bases and at J to 0 bases, leaving 7 bases not matched to a gene. CDR1 and CDR2 from the germline V gene are ENHRY and SYGVKD. CDR3 in amino acids: CAINPGQRSTDTQYF. The CDR3 DNA reads TGTGCCATCAACCCGGGACAGAGAAGCACAGATACGCAGTATTTT.

The chain combines TRBV5-1 with TRBJ1-1; TRBD1 might be the D (6 bases). V lost 6 bases and J 5 bases, leaving 20 bases between the germline ends. The germline gives CDR1 SGHRS, CDR2 YFSETQ. This CDR3 is 15 amino acids long. The CDR3 region has the DNA TGCGCCAGCAACGCGGACAGTCCTCCGGGGACTGAAGCTTTCTTT. This gives the protein CASNADSPPGTEAFF.

The V call is TRBV6-6, the J call TRBJ1-2; D is possibly TRBD1 (6 bases). Germline V CDR1 and CDR2: MNHNY, SVGAGI (reference sequence). CDR3 size: 14 residues. Trimming removed 6 bases from V and 0 bases from J, with 11 bases in between. This CDR3 reads CASRPDSTNYGYTF. In nucleotides, the CDR3 is TGTGCCAGCAGACCGGACAGTACTAACTATGGCTACACCTTC.

This clone was counted a single time. The J gene is TRBJ1-2, the V gene TRBV28, with D maybe TRBD1 (6 bases). This CDR3 region has 13 residues. Trimming took off 10 bases at V and 7 bases at J, with 19 bases between the two ends. The V gene's germline CDR1 is MDHEN and CDR2 SYDVKM. The CDR3 region has the DNA TGTGCCACCCAGGGGAGGGTTTATTCTGGCTACACCTTC. It encodes CATQGRVYSGYTF.

The chain links TRBV6-5 to TRBJ1-1, with TRBD1 matching over 8 bases. The junction had 7 bases not matched to a gene; V was cut back by 6 bases and J by 4 bases. This CDR3 has 14 amino acids. Germline V CDR1 and CDR2: MNHEY, SVGAGI. The chain's CDR3 is CASRLYRGVTEAFF. CDR3 in DNA: TGTGCCAGCAGGCTATACAGGGGGGTCACTGAAGCTTTCTTT.